This paragraph reports one TCR beta chain. Its antigen is unknown. Compared with germline, one end of the junction differs, possibly owing to a read error. Profiling that covered TCR beta VDJ and CDR3 relied on genomic DNA as its template. TCRdb re-analysed the reads in MiXCR, keeping a single row per CDR3 protein. Among around 200,000 distinct CDR3 sequences listed, 48% were seen once. CDR3 length: 13 residues. In germline, CDR1 is MNHNS, CDR2 SASEGT. Patients sequenced had flow cytometry evidence of CD8+CD57+ cell expansion. The entry originates in a study of CD8+CD57+ T cells in acquired aplastic anemia. Overall study: Sorted CD4+ plus CD8+ cells gave DNA averaging around 3 ug. Study findings and constraints: Controls did not differ significantly from patients in CD8+ Simpson's diversity. The same twenty-nine CD8+ CDR3 sequences occurred in patients and in controls.

This chain links TRBV6-1 with TRBJ1-1; 9 nucleotides match TRBD1. The sequencing input was sorted CD4+, CD8+, or CD8+CD57+ T cells (not recorded which) from PBMCs. The origin of this receptor is a human donor with aplastic anemia. This chain's CDR3 is CASTPTGGTKAFF. The CDR3 region has the DNA TGTGCCAGCACCCCAACAGGGGGCACTAAAGCTTTCTTT.